Below are 18 T cell receptor beta chains sequenced from a single sample in a study of cytomegalovirus exposure and HLA in healthy donors. PCR amplification relied on 60 Vbeta primers (plus 13 Jbeta primers). Here immunoSEQ multiplex PCR was the method, and the copy in TCRdb shows in-frame clones only, minus some. The table has over 120,000 clones, about 84% seen once. The sample taken for sequencing was PBMCs. Source of these receptors: a woman aged 18-35 years in good health and CMV-seropositive.

This sequence joins TRBV5-8 and TRBJ1-2; tentative D call: TRBD1 (5 bases). The V and J ends lost 1 base and 7 bases respectively, with 11 bases between them. The CDR3 runs 13 residues. The germline V gene encodes CDR1 SGHTS and CDR2 YDEGEE. The CDR3 region is CASSLLGGSGYTF. As DNA, the CDR3 is TGTGCCAGCAGCTTGTTGGGGGGTAGTGGCTACACCTTC.

The V and J genes are TRBV4-2 and TRBJ2-3; D is possibly TRBD2 (5 bases). This CDR3 spans 16 amino acids. Trimming removed 4 bases at V and 4 bases at J, with 18 bases between. Germline-derived CDR1 and CDR2 are LGHNA and YNFKEQ. CDR3 bases: TGTGCCAGCAGCCGGGGATCCGGGGAAGGCCCAGATACGCAGTATTTT. Translated: CASSRGSGEGPDTQYF.

The chain uses TRBV2 and TRBJ2-6; 10 bases fit TRBD1. CDR3 length equals 17 residues. Losses at the gene ends were 5 bases for V and 4 bases for J; bases not matched to a gene: 8. Germline V gene lookup returns CDR1 SNHLY and CDR2 FYNNEI. This CDR3 reads CASSRDRGNYGANVLTF. The CDR3, as DNA: TGTGCCAGCAGTCGGGACAGGGGCAACTACGGGGCCAACGTCCTGACTTTC. Variable domain in full (rest from reference TRBV2 and TRBJ2-6): EPEVTQTPSHQVTQMGQEVILRCVPISNHLYFYWYRQILGQKVEFLVSFYNNEISEKSEIFDDQFSVERPDGSNFTLKIRSTKLEDSAMYFCASSRDRGNYGANVLTFGAGSRLTVL.

The V gene is TRBV27, the J gene TRBJ2-3, with D perhaps TRBD1 (5 bases). Trimming took 6 bases from V and 2 from J, leaving 15 bases between them. Germline loops: CDR1 MNHEY, CDR2 SMNVEV (reference sequence). The CDR3 length is 15 residues. This chain's CDR3 is CASSTLDSFTDTQYF. CDR3 bases: TGTGCCAGCAGCACCCTTGACAGTTTCACAGATACGCAGTATTTT.

The CDR3 is CASSYSGTVTYEQYF. CDR3 coding DNA: TGTGCCAGCAGTTACTCCGGGACAGTCACCTACGAGCAGTACTTC. The V gene is TRBV6-6, the J gene TRBJ2-7, with TRBD1 matching over 7 bases. The CDR3 spans 15 residues. Losses at the gene ends were 0 bases for V and 2 bases for J; bases not matched to a gene: 4. Germline CDR1 MNHNY, CDR2 SVGAGI (reference sequence).

The rearrangement links TRBV18 to TRBJ2-2; unclear D gene. The CDR3 has 15 residues. Germline CDR1 reads KGHSH; CDR2 reads LQKENI. Trimming shortened V by 4 bases and J by 1 base, and 10 bases separated the two germline ends. CDR3 nucleotides: TGTGCCAGCTCACTGCCCTCCAGGAACACCGGGGAGCTGTTTTTT. As protein: CASSLPSRNTGELFF. The full variable domain, in which reference TRBV18 and TRBJ2-2 provide the parts outside the CDR3, is NAGVMQNPRHLVRRRGQEARLRCSPMKGHSHVYWYRQLPEEGLKFMVYLQKENIIDESGMPKERFSAEFPKEGPSILRIQQVVRGDSAAYFCASSLPSRNTGELFFGEGSRLTVL.

The V gene is TRBV11-2, the J gene TRBJ2-7, with 11 bases that match TRBD2. With 7 bases clipped from V and 4 bases from J, the junction kept 9 bases outside the gene matches. The CDR3 is made up of 15 amino acids. Germline V gene data show CDR1 as SGHAT and CDR2 as FQNNGV. CDR3 in amino acids: CASNSDLAGGYEQYF. CDR3 bases: TGTGCCAGCAACTCTGACCTAGCGGGGGGTTACGAGCAGTACTTC.

The chain couples TRBV7-2 to TRBJ2-4; TRBD2 aligns across 7 bases. The V and J ends lost 5 bases and 4 bases, in that order; junction bases with no gene match: 2. This CDR3 has 13 amino acids. Germline V gene sequence: CDR1 SGHTA, CDR2 FQGNSA. The CDR3 coding sequence is TGTGCCAGCAGCCTCGGGGGGAAAAACATTCAGTACTTC. Translated, it gives CASSLGGKNIQYF. Supplemented by reference TRBV7-2 and TRBJ2-4, the full variable domain reads GAGVSQSPSNKVTEKGKDVELRCDPISGHTALYWYRQSLGQGLEFLIYFQGNSAPDKSGLPSDRFSAERTGGSVSTLTIQRTQQEDSAVYLCASSLGGKNIQYFGAGTRLSVL.

As for this clone: The same CDR3 arises from other DNA sequences in this sample as well. The chain joins TRBV27 to TRBJ1-6, with unresolved D. The V end lost 6 bases, the J end lost 0 bases, and 9 bases lay between the germline ends. Germline lookup yields CDR1 MNHEY and CDR2 SMNVEV (reference sequence). The CDR3 sequence is 15 residues long. CDR3 bases: TGTGCCAGCAGGTTAGCGTTCTCCTATAATTCACCCCTCCACTTT. This encodes CASRLAFSYNSPLHF.

This sequence joins TRBV6-5 and TRBJ1-5; D is possibly TRBD1 (5 bases). The V end lost 2 bases, the J end lost 11 bases, and 13 bases lay between the germline ends. This CDR3 has 13 amino acids. Germline V gene lookup returns CDR1 MNHEY and CDR2 SVGAGI. The CDR3: CASSYKLAGSQHF. DNA of the CDR3: TGTGCCAGCAGTTACAAGCTCGCAGGGTCCCAGCATTTT.

This clone was recorded at least ten times. A read error may account for a junction end that differs from germline. V gene TRBV7-7 combines with J gene TRBJ2-2; the match to TRBD1 covers 10 bases. CDR3 length: 15 residues. Germline V gives CDR1 SSHAT, CDR2 FNYEAQ (reference sequence). The CDR3 spells CASSAGQGNAGELFF. DNA for the CDR3: TGTGCCAGCAGCGCGGGACAGGGGAACGCCGGGGAGCTGTTTTTT.

This clone was counted once. The rearrangement uses TRBV4-1 and TRBJ2-7; no reliable D call. Germline V gives CDR1 MGHRA, CDR2 YSYEKL. The CDR3 runs to 13 residues. The germline V and J ends were trimmed by 1 base and 5 bases, with 9 bases remaining between them. The CDR3, as DNA: TGCGCCAGCAGCCAAGTCTTTGTAAACGAGCAGTACTTC. Translated: CASSQVFVNEQYF.

A few counts support this clone. The V gene is TRBV11-2, the J gene TRBJ2-1, with a weak D call TRBD2 (6 bases). V was cut by 1 base and J by 6 bases, with 10 bases left in between. Germline lookup yields CDR1 SGHAT and CDR2 FQNNGV. The CDR3 covers 14 residues. In DNA, the CDR3 is TGTGCCAGCAGCTTAGGTTGGGGAGGCAATGAGCAGTTCTTC. Translation gives CASSLGWGGNEQFF. The whole variable domain, filled in from reference TRBV11-2 and TRBJ2-1, reads EAGVAQSPRYKIIEKRQSVAFWCNPISGHATLYWYQQILGQGPKLLIQFQNNGVVDDSQLPKDRFSAERLKGVDSTLKIQPAKLEDSAVYLCASSLGWGGNEQFFGPGTRLTVL.

The table lists this clone with a few counts. This sequence joins TRBV14 and TRBJ1-2, with D perhaps TRBD1 (5 bases). The germline CDR1 and CDR2 sequences are SGHDN and FVKESK. This CDR3 is 13 amino acids long. V was trimmed by 3 bases and J by 4 bases, leaving 9 bases between them. The CDR3 is CASSQTDVYGYTF. The CDR3 DNA follows: TGTGCCAGCAGCCAGACAGACGTCTATGGCTACACCTTC.

This clone was found a few times. The chain carries TRBV19 and TRBJ2-2; 10 positions agree with TRBD2. The trim removed 7 bases at V and 5 bases at J, leaving 7 bases unmatched. The CDR3 is 15 residues long. The germline V gene encodes CDR1 LNHDA and CDR2 SQIVND (reference sequence). CDR3 sequence: CASKWTSGNTGELFF. CDR3 nucleotide sequence: TGTGCCAGTAAGTGGACTAGCGGAAATACCGGGGAGCTGTTTTTT.

The chain links TRBV28 to TRBJ2-3; D might be TRBD2 (7 bases). CDR3 length equals 13 residues. The ends were cut back, 8 bases at V and 3 bases at J, with 12 bases in the middle. CDR1 is MDHEN and CDR2 is SYDVKM in the germline V gene. The CDR3 DNA sequence: TGTGCCAGCGCTAGGGGGGGAACAGATACGCAGTATTTT. It translates to CASARGGTDTQYF.

The rearrangement joins TRBV5-6 to TRBJ2-5; TRBD1 agrees at 8 bases. CDR3 length: 13 amino acids. Looked up from germline, CDR1 is SGHDT and CDR2 is YYEEEE. J was trimmed by 5 bases and V by 4 bases; bases with no gene match: 4. CDR3 residues: CASSADRGETQYF. The CDR3 DNA reads TGTGCCAGCAGCGCCGACAGGGGTGAGACCCAGTACTTC.

This chain links TRBV5-1 with TRBJ1-2; TRBD1 aligns across 10 bases. After removal of 1 base from V and 7 bases from J, the junction contained 7 bases not matched to a gene. The length of the CDR3 is 15 residues. Germline-derived CDR1 and CDR2 are SGHRS and YFSETQ. CDR3 region: CASSLRDRGIIGYTF. CDR3 nucleotide sequence: TGCGCCAGCAGCTTGCGGGACAGGGGAATAATTGGCTACACCTTC.